These T cell receptor beta chains were read from a single sample in a study of spatial heterogeneity in lung cancer. A single record per CDR3 protein comes from TCRdb applying MiXCR to the 5' RACE reads. The data hold around 11,000 distinct CDR3 sequences, with 5.5% to 6.5% observed a single time. The sequencing here drew on normal lung tissue next to the tumor, taken at surgery. The receptors derive from a male donor with early-stage non-small cell lung cancer. Both conserved end residues are part of each CDR3. D genes are given only for firm matches. Size tells how often a clone was seen (once, few, many) or the class of an expanded clone, and some rows leave it out.

NA | NA | TRBJ1-2 | 15 | TRBV4-3 | CASSQDLAGPPGYTF | TGCGCCAGCAGCCAAGACCTTGCAGGCCCGCCCGGCTACACCTTC
many | TRBD2 | TRBJ2-7 | 14 | TRBV7-2 | CASSDTSGSYEQYF | TGTGCCAGCAGCGATACTAGCGGATCCTACGAGCAGTACTTC
many | NA | TRBJ2-5 | 15 | TRBV12-3/TRBV12-4 | CASSPSGLGGETQYF | TGTGCCAGCAGTCCCAGCGGACTAGGGGGAGAGACCCAGTACTTC
many | NA | TRBJ2-3 | 12 | TRBV7-9 | CASSPDYQTQYF | TGTGCCAGCAGCCCGGACTATCAGACGCAGTATTTT
NA | NA | TRBJ1-5 | 15 | TRBV7-2 | CASSLERGSNQPQHF | TGTGCCAGCAGCTTAGAAAGGGGAAGCAATCAGCCCCAGCATTTT
many | NA | TRBJ1-2 | 13 | TRBV6-2/TRBV6-3 | CASSYLRSHGYTF | TGTGCCAGCAGTTACTTACGGTCGCATGGCTACACCTTC
medium-sized | NA | TRBJ1-6 | 14 | TRBV6-1 | CASSWDTYNSPLHF | TGTGCCAGCAGTTGGGACACCTATAATTCACCCCTCCACTTT
many | TRBD1 | TRBJ1-2 | 13 | TRBV9 | CASSVTGDYGYTF | TGTGCCAGCAGCGTTACAGGGGACTATGGCTACACCTTC
few | NA | TRBJ1-6 | 16 | TRBV5-1 | CASSLEWRAPESPLHF | TGCGCCAGCAGCTTGGAATGGCGGGCACCCGAGTCACCCCTCCACTTT
many | NA | TRBJ2-1 | 15 | TRBV6-2/TRBV6-3 | CASSRLGVPYNEQFF | TGTGCCAGCAGTCGACTAGGAGTCCCTTACAATGAGCAGTTCTTC
few | NA | TRBJ2-6 | 13 | TRBV3-1 | CASQGRGANVLTF | TGTGCCAGTCAGGGCCGTGGGGCCAACGTCCTGACTTTC
NA | NA | TRBJ2-7 | 15 | TRBV12-3/TRBV12-4 | CASRSGGVLSHEQYF | TGTGCCAGCAGATCCGGCGGCGTCTTGAGCCACGAGCAGTACTTC
many | NA | TRBJ2-4 | 13 | TRBV19 | CASSMGAKNIQYF | TGTGCCAGTAGTATGGGGGCCAAAAACATTCAGTACTTC
large | TRBD1 | TRBJ2-7 | 13 | TRBV20-1 | CSAPRTGAHEQYF | TGCAGTGCCCCCCGGACAGGGGCCCACGAGCAGTACTTC
NA | NA | TRBJ2-5 | 14 | TRBV6-5 | CASSYSEDEGTQYF | TGTGCCAGCAGTTACTCAGAGGACGAGGGGACCCAGTACTTC
many | TRBD1 | TRBJ2-1 | 15 | TRBV9 | CASSVSGTAYNEQFF | TGTGCCAGCAGCGTTTCCGGGACAGCCTACAATGAGCAGTTCTTC
many | NA | TRBJ2-1 | 12 | TRBV20-1 | CSASDLVNEQFF | TGCAGTGCTAGCGACTTAGTCAATGAGCAGTTCTTC
many | NA | TRBJ1-3 | 15 | TRBV27 | CASSLTGITGNTIYF | TGTGCCAGCAGCCTGACAGGAATCACGGGAAACACCATATATTTT
medium-sized | NA | TRBJ2-4 | 12 | TRBV7-6 | CASSPAKNIQYF | TGTGCCAGCAGCCCGGCCAAAAACATTCAGTACTTC
many | NA | TRBJ1-3 | 17 | TRBV9 | CASSVFTGQRAGNTIYF | TGTGCCAGCAGCGTTTTTACCGGACAGCGGGCTGGAAACACCATATATTTT
many | NA | TRBJ2-2 | 15 | TRBV6-5 | CASRPVEQNTGELFF | TGTGCCAGCAGGCCCGTCGAGCAGAACACCGGGGAGCTGTTTTTT
NA | TRBD1 | TRBJ2-1 | 13 | TRBV5-1 | CASSYDRASEQFF | TGCGCCAGCAGCTACGACAGGGCGAGTGAGCAGTTCTTC
NA | NA | TRBJ2-1 | 14 | TRBV28 | CASSGGATGNEQFF | TGTGCCAGCAGTGGCGGGGCCACGGGGAATGAGCAGTTCTTC
large | NA | TRBJ2-7 | 16 | TRBV28 | CASSYSIRQRSHEQYF | TGTGCCAGCAGTTACTCCATCAGACAGCGTAGCCACGAGCAGTACTTC
NA | NA | TRBJ2-2 | 16 | TRBV5-4 | CASSLGGRTNTGELFF | TGTGCCAGCAGTTTAGGGGGACGAACGAACACCGGGGAGCTGTTTTTT
many | TRBD1 | TRBJ2-1 | 12 | TRBV7-9 | CASILQGNEQFF | TGTGCCAGCATATTACAGGGGAATGAGCAGTTCTTC
few | TRBD2 | TRBJ2-5 | 14 | TRBV12-3/TRBV12-4 | CASSRGTSAETQYF | TGTGCCAGCAGTCGCGGGACTAGCGCCGAGACCCAGTACTTC
many | NA | TRBJ2-2 | 14 | TRBV12-3/TRBV12-4 | CASSFSEQTGELFF | TGTGCCAGCAGTTTTTCCGAACAAACCGGGGAGCTGTTTTTT
many | TRBD2 | TRBJ2-7 | 15 | TRBV6-1 | CASSERAGGGYEQYF | TGTGCCAGCAGTGAACGCGCCGGGGGGGGATACGAGCAGTACTTC
few | TRBD1 | TRBJ1-6 | 15 | TRBV27 | CASTISDRANSPLHF | TGTGCCAGCACCATCAGTGACAGGGCGAATTCACCCCTCCACTTT
many | NA | TRBJ1-3 | 16 | TRBV9 | CASSVVPQGSGNTIYF | TGTGCCAGCAGCGTAGTGCCACAGGGCTCTGGAAACACCATATATTTT
few | NA | TRBJ2-5 | 16 | TRBV28 | CASLPGGSYTQETQYF | TGTGCCAGCCTACCGGGGGGCTCCTATACCCAAGAGACCCAGTACTTC
many | NA | TRBJ2-3 | 15 | TRBV7-3 | CASRETPGRTDTQYF | TGTGCCAGCAGGGAAACCCCAGGGCGCACAGATACGCAGTATTTT
many | NA | TRBJ1-1 | 13 | TRBV7-2 | CASSPPGVTEAFF | TGTGCCAGCAGCCCGCCGGGGGTCACTGAAGCTTTCTTT
few | NA | TRBJ1-2 | 14 | TRBV10-3 | CAISELAEYYGYTF | TGTGCCATCAGTGAGTTGGCAGAATACTATGGCTACACCTTC
many | NA | TRBJ2-5 | 11 | TRBV6-6 | CASSSMGTQYF | TGTGCCAGCAGTTCGATGGGGACCCAGTACTTC
many | NA | TRBJ1-6 | 13 | TRBV7-2 | CASSYGAGTFLHF | TGTGCCAGCAGCTACGGGGCAGGAACCTTTCTCCACTTT
NA | TRBD2 | TRBJ2-5 | 15 | TRBV5-1 | CASSSPLAGGETQYF | TGCGCCAGCAGCTCACCCCTAGCGGGAGGGGAGACCCAGTACTTC
many | TRBD1 | TRBJ1-1 | 12 | TRBV29-1 | CSVGQGKTEAFF | TGCAGCGTAGGACAGGGGAAGACTGAAGCTTTCTTT
medium-sized | NA | TRBJ2-6 | 15 | TRBV6-6 | CATRTTPPGANVLTF | TGTGCCACCCGGACAACCCCGCCTGGGGCCAACGTCCTGACTTTC
many | NA | TRBJ2-3 | 13 | TRBV4-1 | CASSQESTDTQYF | TGCGCCAGCAGCCAAGAGTCCACAGATACGCAGTATTTT
many | NA | TRBJ1-1 | 15 | TRBV7-6 | CASSQPRPEGSEAFF | TGTGCCAGCAGCCAGCCCCGACCGGAGGGCTCTGAAGCTTTCTTT
many | NA | TRBJ1-2 | 10 | TRBV6-1 | CASARYGYTF | TGTGCCAGCGCGAGATATGGCTACACCTTC
many | TRBD1 | TRBJ2-5 | 13 | TRBV5-5 | CASGITGVETQYF | TGTGCCTCCGGGATAACAGGGGTAGAGACCCAGTACTTC
many | NA | TRBJ2-2 | 15 | TRBV18 | CASSSYTVGTGELFF | TGTGCCAGCTCATCCTACACGGTGGGCACCGGGGAGCTGTTTTTT
many | TRBD1 | TRBJ1-4 | 14 | TRBV28 | CASRTTGGNEKLFF | TGTGCCAGCAGAACCACAGGGGGGAATGAAAAACTGTTTTTT
medium-sized | NA | TRBJ2-1 | 14 | TRBV7-2 | CASSLPTGLGEQFF | TGTGCCAGCAGCTTACCCACAGGGTTGGGTGAGCAGTTCTTC
NA | NA | TRBJ1-1 | 17 | TRBV5-1 | CASSSRSGSLVGTEAFF | TGCGCCAGCAGTTCTCGGTCAGGTTCCCTCGTTGGTACTGAAGCTTTCTTT
many | NA | TRBJ1-4 | 15 | TRBV25-1 | CASSNLRGGNEKLFF | TGTGCCAGCAGTAATTTACGGGGGGGTAATGAAAAACTGTTTTTT
many | TRBD1 | TRBJ2-3 | 13 | TRBV2 | CASRTGGSDTQYF | TGTGCCAGCAGAACAGGGGGCTCAGATACGCAGTATTTT
many | NA | TRBJ1-5 | 15 | TRBV20-1 | CSASISRASNQPQHF | TGCAGTGCTAGTATCTCCCGGGCTAGCAATCAGCCCCAGCATTTT
medium-sized | TRBD1 | TRBJ2-2 | 15 | TRBV7-8 | CASSLQIGGAGELFF | TGTGCCAGCAGCCTCCAAATAGGGGGCGCGGGGGAGCTGTTTTTT
many | NA | TRBJ2-3 | 17 | TRBV20-1 | CSATTKLGNRQTDTQYF | TGCAGTGCTACGACCAAGTTAGGCAATCGACAGACAGATACGCAGTATTTT
once | TRBD2 | TRBJ2-7 | 15 | TRBV6-5 | CASSYASGFTYEQYF | TGTGCCAGCAGTTACGCTAGCGGGTTTACCTACGAGCAGTACTTC
many | TRBD2 | TRBJ2-2 | 15 | TRBV19 | CASMAGGLDTGELFF | TGTGCCAGTATGGCGGGGGGGCTCGACACCGGGGAGCTGTTTTTT